Included here is one T cell receptor beta chain sequence, with context. Antigen specificity is unknown. This sample's time point: persistent/refractory GD, antithyroid drugs over 5 years with positive TRAb. RNA from PBMCs was the source of the TCR library. CDR3-region Arm-PCR and iRepertoire HTBI primers produced the TCR beta libraries. Authors' processing steps: Segment identification across samples yielded 62 TRBV and more than 11 TRBJ segments. TCRdb redid the calling of the multiplex PCR reads with MiXCR, one entry per CDR3 protein. None of the V and J calls come from the authors' own analysis; TCRdb made them. The profile shows almost 350,000 distinct CDR3 sequences, roughly a fifth of them singletons. Germline V gives CDR1 SQVTM, CDR2 ANQGSEA. The CDR3 spans 13 residues. Trimming removed 6 bases from V and 1 base from J, with 10 bases in between. The data belong to a study of regulatory T cells in long-lasting Graves disease. General study results and limits: Only a small sample size was used, which may have cut accuracy. Between persistent patients, fewer than 3,500 public clonotypes were shared, exceeding the approximately 990 shared between new patients.

The J gene is TRBJ2-4, the V gene TRBV29-1; D gene ambiguous. The clonotype originates from a female donor with Graves disease. This material consisted of peripheral blood mononuclear cells (PBMCs), taken when the disease was refractory, from a patient treated with antithyroid drugs. CDR3 in DNA: TGCAGCGTCCTAACTACCGCCAAAAACATTCAGTACTTC. This sequence encodes CSVLTTAKNIQYF.